The entry below gives a single T cell receptor (beta chain) sequence along with its context. The record originates from a study of blood T cell repertoires in COVID-19. Study in general: In each case, the material was cDNA or gDNA derived from T cells, B-cell-depleted T cells, or PBMCs.

The CDR3 extends over 13 amino acids. Deletions cut 4 bases from V and 2 bases from J, with 6 bases between. Per the original methods: Amplification from reference gene primers served as the basis for estimated nucleated cell counts. The assay was immunoSEQ multiplex PCR, and TCRdb's table has in-frame clones only and misses some. V and J calls and clone size follow that table, whereas D and trimming were derived from the DNA. This table has about 210,000 clones, roughly nine tenths appearing once. V gene TRBV12-3 or TRBV12-4 combines with J gene TRBJ2-1, with no clear D. The source is a man aged 40-55 years with acute or convalescent COVID-19. The sample consisted of peripheral blood. CDR3 in amino acids: CASSSPTYNEQFF. CDR3 nucleotide sequence: TGTGCCAGCAGTTCCCCCACCTACAATGAGCAGTTCTTC.